This TCR beta chain is drawn from a study of blood T cell repertoires in COVID-19. The table came from immunoSEQ multiplex PCR; TCRdb's copy has only in-frame clones and leaves some out. The data contain about 400,000 clones, over 85% of them seen just once; the ten biggest clones take up 1.7%. The CDR3 runs to 15 residues. Germline trimming cut 1 base from V and 9 bases from J; bases unmatched to any gene: 11. Looked up from germline, CDR1 is SGHVS and CDR2 is FQNEAQ. J is TRBJ2-5 and V is TRBV7-8; 7 positions agree with TRBD1. The TCR comes from a woman aged 30 to 39 who had recovered from COVID-19. Sequencing input: PBMCs or T cells enriched from blood (not recorded which). CDR3 in DNA: TGTGCCAGCAGCTTAGACAGGGGACCCGCCGGGGCCCAGTACTTC. It encodes CASSLDRGPAGAQYF.